This TCR beta chain was obtained from a study of control samples from healthy donors and cancer patients. Only in-frame clones appear in the TCRdb table, and some are missing; sequencing was by immunoSEQ multiplex PCR. There are 170,000 or so clones in the sample; around 94% occur only once, and 1.3% lies in the top ten. Trimming stripped 3 bases from V and 8 bases from J, with 20 bases between. CDR3 length: 16 amino acids. Looked up from germline, CDR1 is SGHRS and CDR2 is YFSETQ. The material sequenced was blood. The receptor comes from a woman aged 18-29 years in good health. This chain uses TRBV5-1 with TRBJ1-4, with D possibly TRBD1 on 5 matching bases. Written as DNA, the CDR3 is TGCGCCAGCAGCTACTCGGTTGGGGGACTTGGGGAAAAACTGTTTTTT. Encoded protein: CASSYSVGGLGEKLFF.